One and the same sample provided the 14 T cell receptor beta chains below, sequenced in a study listed by TCRdb under 2016. Libraries were made using RT-PCR. Sequencing instrument: Illumina MiSeq. Clones were called with MiXCR by TCRdb after fastp trimmed the public reads at Q25, and only in-frame beta chains were retained. When rows share a CDR3 protein, they turn into one entry using the most common DNA and genes. Across this sample there are 550,000 to 750,000 distinct CDR3 sequences, with 14% seen only once. Roughly 3.9% of the sample is held by the ten biggest clonotypes. The sample was memory CD4+ T cells from blood. Receptors were obtained from a female donor in good health, serving as a healthy control.

This clonotype has just a few counts. This CDR3 reads CASSLGLAGPAVGQFF. The DNA for the CDR3 is TGCGCCAGCAGCTTGGGGCTAGCGGGCCCCGCGGTTGGGCAGTTCTTC. The chain is built from TRBV5-1 and TRBJ2-1, with 8 bases aligning to TRBD2. The CDR3 runs 16 residues. The germline V gene encodes CDR1 SGHRS and CDR2 YFSETQ. V lost 0 bases and J lost 12; bases outside the gene matches: 14.

The V gene is TRBV20-1, the J gene TRBJ1-5; 8 nucleotides agree with TRBD1. Germline V gives CDR1 DFQATT, CDR2 SNEGSKA (reference sequence). Trimming cost V 3 bases and J 4 bases; bases outside gene matches: 8. The CDR3 extends over 15 amino acids. The CDR3 sequence: CSASAPDRVNQPQHF. In nucleotides, the CDR3 is TGCAGTGCTAGCGCGCCGGACAGGGTAAATCAGCCCCAGCATTTT.

This clonotype was observed many times. The chain carries TRBV20-1 and TRBJ2-5; D unresolved. CDR3 length: 10 amino acids. V was clipped by 5 bases and J by 5 bases, with 6 bases between them. From germline, CDR1 is DFQATT and CDR2 SNEGSKA (reference sequence). CDR3 nucleotides: TGCAGTGCTTACGGGGAGACCCAGTACTTC. It yields the protein CSAYGETQYF.

This clonotype was counted ten times or more. The rearrangement links TRBV12-3 or TRBV12-4 to TRBJ1-4; 9 bases are shared with TRBD1. There are 16 residues in the CDR3. V dropped 3 bases and J dropped 7; count of bases not matched to a gene: 9. CDR3 protein: CASSFALGQGGEKLFF. For the CDR3, the DNA is TGTGCCAGCAGTTTCGCTTTGGGACAGGGAGGTGAAAAACTGTTTTTT.

The V and J genes are TRBV20-1 and TRBJ2-3; D gene unclear. Germline CDR1 and CDR2: DFQATT and SNEGSKA (reference sequence). V lost 2 bases and J 4 bases, leaving 10 bases between the germline ends. The CDR3 covers 13 residues. The CDR3 DNA follows: TGCAGTGCTAGAACCTCGATGTCAGATACGCAGTATTTT. Its translation: CSARTSMSDTQYF.

The chain links TRBV7-9 to TRBJ2-7; TRBD1 matches at 8 bases. V was clipped by 1 base and J by 3 bases; unmatched bases: 5. Germline lookup yields CDR1 SEHNR and CDR2 FQNEAQ (reference sequence). The CDR3 totals 15 residues. DNA for the CDR3: TGTGCCAGCAGCTTAGGGTTGGGGACAGGCTACGAGCAGTACTTC. As protein: CASSLGLGTGYEQYF.

This clonotype was seen many times. CDR3 amino acids: CASSSDRGRNYEQYF. CDR3 DNA: TGTGCCAGCAGCTCCGACAGGGGGCGTAACTACGAGCAGTACTTC. The V and J genes are TRBV7-2 and TRBJ2-7; 10 bases map to TRBD1. The CDR3 has 15 residues. V shed 4 bases and J 3 bases; nucleotides not matched to a gene: 6. Germline-derived CDR1 and CDR2 are SGHTA and FQGNSA.

The chain carries TRBV2 and TRBJ1-1; unclear D gene. Trimming cost V 7 bases and J 3 bases, with 18 bases left between them. The germline V gene has CDR1 SNHLY and CDR2 FYNNEI. This CDR3 contains 15 residues. CDR3 sequence reads: CASTRASPLHTEAFF. The CDR3 DNA reads as TGTGCCAGCACCCGAGCGTCTCCCCTGCACACTGAAGCTTTCTTT.

This clonotype was seen more than once but under ten times. J is TRBJ2-2 and V is TRBV7-2, with D perhaps matching TRBD2 (6 bases). Between the trimmed V and J ends, which lost 5 bases and 7 bases, there was a span of 17 bases. The length of the CDR3 is 15 residues. Germline CDR1 and CDR2: SGHTA and FQGNSA. CDR3 coding DNA: TGTGCCAGCAGCCCCGGGACTGGCGCACTCGGGGAGCTGTTTTTT. Its protein product is CASSPGTGALGELFF.

There are many counts of this clonotype. V is TRBV6-1 and J is TRBJ2-7, with no clear D. Trimming removed 6 bases at V and 5 bases at J, with 23 bases between. Germline V gives CDR1 MNHNS, CDR2 SASEGT. This CDR3 has 16 residues. CDR3 in amino acids: CASSSGPSILLNEQYF. The CDR3 region has the DNA TGTGCCAGCAGCAGTGGGCCCTCGATACTCCTTAACGAGCAGTACTTC.

This clonotype was seen ten or more times. The V gene is TRBV10-3, the J gene TRBJ2-3; the match to TRBD2 covers 15 bases. V lost 10 bases and J lost 1; bases outside the gene matches: 9. Per the germline V gene, CDR1 is ENHRY and CDR2 is SYGVKD. The CDR3 is 17 residues long. The DNA for the CDR3 is TGTGCCACCCTGCCGGGACTAGCGGGAGGTCGCACAGATACGCAGTATTTT. Encoded protein: CATLPGLAGGRTDTQYF.

The chain is built from TRBV7-9 and TRBJ1-6; a weak D match, TRBD1 (5 bases). Germline CDR1 is SEHNR and CDR2 is FQNEAQ (reference sequence). The CDR3 has 16 residues. The germline V and J ends were trimmed by 2 bases and 7 bases, with 15 bases remaining between them. CDR3 region: CASSLNVGQRNSPLHF. In DNA form, the CDR3 reads TGTGCCAGCAGCTTAAATGTGGGGCAGCGAAATTCACCCCTCCACTTT.

This clonotype was detected only a few times. The CDR3, as DNA: TGTGCCAGCAGTTGGGGCTCTGGAAACACCATATATTTT. It codes for CASSWGSGNTIYF. The chain has TRBV25-1 and TRBJ1-3; D remains ambiguous. Trimming left V 5 bases short and J 0 bases short, with 5 bases between. CDR1 is MGHDK, CDR2 SYGVNS, per germline. The CDR3 spans 13 residues. Complete variable domain (other parts from reference TRBV25-1 and TRBJ1-3): EADIYQTPRYLVIGTGKKITLECSQTMGHDKMYWYQQDPGMELHLIHYSYGVNSTEKGDLSSESTVSRIRTEHFPLTLESARPSHTSQYLCASSWGSGNTIYFGEGSWLTVV.

This rearrangement joins TRBV12-3 or TRBV12-4 to TRBJ1-1, with D hard to call. CDR3 length equals 12 residues. V was clipped by 10 bases and J by 1 base, with 10 bases between them. Here the CDR3 DNA reads TGTGCCACCCGGTTAACGAACACTGAAGCTTTCTTT. It codes for CATRLTNTEAFF.